Presented here are 23 T cell receptor beta chains from one specimen sequenced in a study of beta chain features in type 1 diabetes. Expressed TCRB transcripts got sequenced, as all isolated RNA was reverse transcribed. Data came from immunoSEQ multiplex PCR; TCRdb stores just in-frame clones and leaves some out. The sample includes hundreds of thousands of clones, over 9.5% seen only once; the top ten take 0.0095% to 0.013%. Study findings and constraints: Moderate but significant shortening of TCRB CDR3s was recorded in all four CD4+ subsets from Type 1 diabetes patients.

Their target antigens are unknown. The sample consisted of naive CD4+ T cells from blood. Receptor source: a woman aged 18 to 35 with type 1 diabetes.

The chain uses TRBV19 and TRBJ1-2, with D possibly being TRBD1 (6 bases). Germline assignment: CDR1 LNHDA and CDR2 SQIVND (reference sequence). Trimming took 9 bases from V and 3 from J, leaving 20 bases between them. The CDR3 is 15 amino acids. The CDR3 sequence is CASKAGPGADYGYTF. In DNA form, the CDR3 reads TGTGCCAGCAAGGCAGGGCCAGGGGCTGACTATGGCTACACCTTC.

The V gene is TRBV28, the J gene TRBJ2-3; possible D gene TRBD2, 6 bases. The germline V gene has CDR1 MDHEN and CDR2 SYDVKM. V was clipped by 2 bases and J by 0 bases, with 6 bases between them. CDR3 length equals 14 residues. The CDR3 reads CASSLRGSTDTQYF. For the CDR3, the DNA is TGTGCCAGCAGTTTACGGGGGAGCACAGATACGCAGTATTTT.

J is TRBJ2-7 and V is TRBV6-5, with 8 bases lining up with TRBD2. The CDR3 extends over 13 amino acids. V gave up 2 bases and J gave up 3 bases; unmatched junction bases: 0. Germline CDR1 MNHEY, CDR2 SVGAGI. CDR3 sequence (DNA): TGTGCCAGCAGTTACCGGGGGGGCTACGAGCAGTACTTC. Its translation is CASSYRGGYEQYF.

This clone was observed a handful of times. The chain is built from TRBV6-5 and TRBJ2-3, with D possibly being TRBD1 (5 bases). CDR1 is MNHEY and CDR2 is SVGAGI in the germline V gene. The CDR3 sequence is 14 residues long. Deletions cut 6 bases from V and 2 bases from J, with 12 bases between. This CDR3 reads CASSDRQNTDTQYF. The CDR3 nucleotides read TGTGCCAGCAGCGACCGACAGAACACAGATACGCAGTATTTT.

A few counts support this clone. CDR3 sequence reads: CAWSVGLAATYEQYF. The CDR3 DNA reads TGTGCCTGGAGTGTTGGGCTAGCGGCCACCTACGAGCAGTACTTC. The gene calls are TRBV30 and TRBJ2-7; 7 nucleotides match TRBD2. J lost 2 bases, V lost 0 bases, and 7 bases had no gene match. CDR3 length: 15 residues. Germline loops: CDR1 GTSNPN, CDR2 SVGIG (reference sequence). Full variable domain (rest looked up from reference TRBV30 and TRBJ2-7): SQTIHQWPATLVQPVGSPLSLECTVEGTSNPNLYWYRQAAGRGLQLLFYSVGIGQISSEVPQNLSASRPQDRQFILSSKKLLLSDSGFYLCAWSVGLAATYEQYFGPGTRLTVT.

This chain joins TRBV27 and TRBJ1-5; D remains ambiguous. From germline, CDR1 is MNHEY and CDR2 SMNVEV (reference sequence). The CDR3 has 14 residues. Trimming left V 6 bases short and J 3 bases short, with 12 bases between. The CDR3 reads CASSLYGDNQPQHF. Here the CDR3 DNA reads TGTGCCAGCAGCCTTTACGGGGACAATCAGCCCCAGCATTTT.

This clone was picked up a small number of times. The V and J genes are TRBV12-5 and TRBJ2-5, with 9 bases identical to TRBD1. CDR3 length equals 17 residues. The ends lost 5 bases at V and 5 bases at J; junction bases unmatched: 15. Germline V CDR1 and CDR2: LGHNT, FRNRAP. CDR3 nucleotides: TGTGCTAGTGGTACAACACAGGGGGCGGGCGAGCGGGAGACCCAGTACTTC. Translated, it gives CASGTTQGAGERETQYF.

The genes are TRBV4-3 and TRBJ1-2; 7 bases align to TRBD1. The ends lost 0 bases at V and 8 bases at J; junction bases unmatched: 12. Germline V gene sequence: CDR1 LGHNA, CDR2 YSLEER. This CDR3 region has 16 residues. The CDR3 protein is CASSQDPRWQGGGYTF. The CDR3 DNA reads TGCGCCAGCAGCCAAGATCCCCGTTGGCAGGGGGGCGGCTACACCTTC.

Only a few counts were recorded for this clone. The genes are TRBV29-1 and TRBJ1-1, with D possibly TRBD1 on 5 matching bases. Deletions cut 4 bases from V and 0 bases from J, with 12 bases between. The germline V gene has CDR1 SQVTM and CDR2 ANQGSEA. The length of the CDR3 is 14 residues. CDR3: CSVVRQYLNTEAFF. The CDR3 DNA is TGCAGCGTTGTAAGACAGTATTTGAACACTGAAGCTTTCTTT.

This chain links TRBV11-2 with TRBJ2-5, with 7 nucleotides matching TRBD1. The CDR3 length is 14 residues. CDR1 is SGHAT, CDR2 FQNNGV, per germline. V gave up 4 bases and J gave up 5 bases; unmatched junction bases: 7. Written as DNA, the CDR3 is TGTGCCAGCAGCTCAGAACAGGGGTGGGAGACCCAGTACTTC. The encoded protein is CASSSEQGWETQYF.

This clone was detected only a few times. The chain combines TRBV4-3 with TRBJ2-7; tentative D call: TRBD2 (7 bases). The germline gives CDR1 LGHNA, CDR2 YSLEER. Trimming removed 0 bases at V and 5 bases at J, with 14 bases between. This CDR3 has 15 residues. The CDR3 DNA sequence: TGCGCCAGCAGCCAAGATCCCCGGGGGGCCCACGAGCAGTACTTC. It yields the protein CASSQDPRGAHEQYF.

J is TRBJ1-2 and V is TRBV25-1; TRBD1 is a possible D gene (5 bases). The CDR3 is 14 amino acids. Germline assignment: CDR1 MGHDK and CDR2 SYGVNS. V shed 5 bases and J shed 7 bases, with 17 bases lying between them. CDR3 DNA: TGTGCCAGCAGTCCCCTTGCAGGGTTTTCTGGCTACACCTTC. Translation: CASSPLAGFSGYTF.

The table lists this clone with a few counts. The genes are TRBV5-1 and TRBJ1-1; tentative D call: TRBD1 (5 bases). Per the germline V gene, CDR1 is SGHRS and CDR2 is YFSETQ. This CDR3 is built from 14 residues. Trimming removed 9 bases at V and 4 bases at J, with 19 bases between. As DNA, the CDR3 is TGCGCCATCTTGAACAGCCAGGGTTTCACTGAAGCTTTCTTT. This codes for CAILNSQGFTEAFF. The whole variable domain, filled in from reference TRBV5-1 and TRBJ1-1, reads KAGVTQTPRYLIKTRGQQVTLSCSPISGHRSVSWYQQTPGQGLQFLFEYFSETQRNKGNFPGRFSGRQFSNSRSEMNVSTLELGDSALYLCAILNSQGFTEAFFGQGTRLTVV.

This clone came up a few times. This rearrangement joins TRBV15 to TRBJ2-7, with 8 nucleotides matching TRBD2. CDR1 and CDR2 (germline): LNHNV, YYDKDF (reference sequence). The CDR3 contains 18 residues. Losses at the gene ends were 0 bases for V and 5 bases for J; bases not matched to a gene: 15. The CDR3 DNA follows: TGTGCCACCAGCAGAGATCTACCTAGCGGGTGGGACGGGGACGAGCAGTACTTC. It codes for CATSRDLPSGWDGDEQYF.

The CDR3 region is CASGLGGTGNTIYF. CDR3 DNA sequence: TGTGCTAGTGGTTTGGGAGGGACTGGAAACACCATATATTTT. V gene TRBV12-5 combines with J gene TRBJ1-3; no clear D. The length of the CDR3 is 14 residues. Germline V gene data show CDR1 as LGHNT and CDR2 as FRNRAP. Trimming took off 1 base at V and 2 bases at J, with 6 bases between the two ends.

This rearrangement joins TRBV25-1 to TRBJ1-5, with D tentatively TRBD1 (6 bases). V was cut by 6 bases and J by 2 bases, with 11 bases left in between. This CDR3 has 14 residues. Germline V lookup: CDR1 MGHDK, CDR2 SYGVNS. DNA for the CDR3: TGTGCCAGCAGCCAGACAGGTGGCAATCAGCCCCAGCATTTT. Translating gives CASSQTGGNQPQHF.

There are a few counts of this clone. The rearrangement uses TRBV28 and TRBJ1-2, with D uncertain. There are 16 residues in the CDR3. The V and J ends lost 5 bases and 4 bases respectively, with 20 bases between them. CDR1 MDHEN and CDR2 SYDVKM come from the germline V gene. The CDR3 DNA reads as TGTGCCAGCAGTAACGAAATCGACCGGGTCTCCTATGGCTACACCTTC. It specifies CASSNEIDRVSYGYTF.

V usage is TRBV5-1 and J usage is TRBJ1-2; D gene unclear. Germline CDR1 reads SGHRS; CDR2 reads YFSETQ. This CDR3 contains 14 residues. The germline V and J ends were trimmed by 0 bases and 4 bases, with 10 bases remaining between them. Written as DNA, the CDR3 is TGCGCCAGCAGCTTGGTTCGAGGGCCCTATGGCTACACCTTC. Translated: CASSLVRGPYGYTF. The entire variable domain, with the rest obtained from reference TRBV5-1 and TRBJ1-2, is as follows: KAGVTQTPRYLIKTRGQQVTLSCSPISGHRSVSWYQQTPGQGLQFLFEYFSETQRNKGNFPGRFSGRQFSNSRSEMNVSTLELGDSALYLCASSLVRGPYGYTFGSGTRLTVV.

As concerns this clone: Germline is not matched at one junction end, which may reflect a read error. The DNA for the CDR3 is TGTGCCAGCAGCTCCCTGGACCAGGGTAGATCTTTT. As protein: CASSSLDQGRSF. V gene TRBV7-9 combines with J gene TRBJ1-4; D is perhaps TRBD1 (5 bases). Germline CDR1 reads SEHNR; CDR2 reads FQNEAQ (reference sequence). The CDR3 has 12 residues.

The chain combines TRBV30 with TRBJ2-5, with D perhaps matching TRBD2 (5 bases). Germline assignment: CDR1 GTSNPN and CDR2 SVGIG (reference sequence). The V and J ends lost 2 bases and 9 bases respectively, with 16 bases between them. This CDR3 is 13 amino acids long. The CDR3 nucleotides read TGTGCCTGGAGTCCCCGACTAATCTCTCCCCAGTACTTC. Translation gives CAWSPRLISPQYF.

The table lists this clone with a few counts. This chain connects TRBV7-9 to TRBJ1-1; D may be TRBD1 (6 bases). The V and J ends lost 6 bases and 5 bases respectively, with 22 bases between them. From germline, CDR1 is SEHNR and CDR2 FQNEAQ (reference sequence). The CDR3 runs 16 residues. The DNA for the CDR3 is TGTGCCAGCAGTCGGGGGGCCTCCAAAGAGGGGACTGAAGCTTTCTTT. The encoded protein is CASSRGASKEGTEAFF.

The genes are TRBV5-8 and TRBJ2-5; the D gene is possibly TRBD2 (5 bases). The V end was cut by 2 bases, the J end by 7 bases, with 18 bases between. This CDR3 region has 15 residues. Germline CDR1 is SGHTS and CDR2 is YDEGEE. CDR3 protein: CASSFEGYREGTQYF. The CDR3 bases are TGTGCCAGCAGCTTTGAAGGGTATCGTGAGGGGACCCAGTACTTC. The full variable domain, its missing parts supplied by reference TRBV5-8 and TRBJ2-5, is EAGVTQSPTHLIKTRGQQATLRCSPISGHTSVYWYQQALGLGLQFLLWYDEGEERNRGNFPPRFSGRQFPNYSSELNVNALELEDSALYLCASSFEGYREGTQYFGPGTRLLVL.

V and J are TRBV19 and TRBJ1-1, with D possibly matching TRBD1 (5 bases). This CDR3 region has 19 residues. Per germline, CDR1 LNHDA and CDR2 SQIVND (reference sequence). V was trimmed by 0 bases and J by 0 bases, leaving 20 bases between them. CDR3 amino acids: CASSIEAGRWGLMNTEAFF. Written as DNA, the CDR3 is TGTGCCAGTAGTATAGAAGCGGGCAGGTGGGGCTTAATGAACACTGAAGCTTTCTTT.